The clone carrying this T cell receptor (beta chain) was counted a few times. The CDR3 contains 19 residues. Germline V gene lookup returns CDR1 LNHNV and CDR2 YYDKDF (reference sequence). The junction had 15 bases not matched to a gene; V was cut back by 2 bases and J by 0 bases. This entry comes from a study of cytomegalovirus exposure and HLA in healthy donors. On the study more broadly: The approximately 670 first-cohort repertoires and the roughly 130 validation repertoires shared the same platform, a later analysis reported.

The method was immunoSEQ multiplex PCR; TCRdb's version includes in-frame clones alone and lacks a portion of them. This table has 55,000 to 65,000 clones, 90% to 95% appearing once. J is TRBJ2-7 and V is TRBV15; 8 nucleotides align to TRBD1. The sequenced sample was PBMCs. This TCR derives from a woman aged 18-29 years in good health and CMV-seropositive. As DNA, the CDR3 is TGTGCCACCAGCAGAACTCGCCTCATGACGGGACAGGACTCCTACGAGCAGTACTTC. Protein: CATSRTRLMTGQDSYEQYF.